These 13 T cell receptor beta chains were sequenced from one sample in a study of T cells after yellow fever vaccination (dated by TCRdb to the late 2010s). The treatment or condition label corresponds to: live attenuated yellow fever vaccine strain. The library was made by 5' RACE. For sequencing, an Illumina HiSeq 2500 was employed. Using fastp trimming at Q25 and MiXCR clonotype assembly, TCRdb reanalyzed the public sequencing data and kept in-frame beta chains. Rows matching on CDR3 protein sequence are summarized as one entry with the most common DNA and genes. The sample contains under 70,000 distinct CDR3 sequences, approximately 7% of them found a single time. Together, the top ten hold roughly 40% of the sample. The material sequenced was CD8+ T cells sorted from PBMCs, taken on the day of the first yellow fever vaccination. The source of these receptors is a man aged 18 to 30 who received the YFV17D yellow fever vaccine.

This clonotype was detected ten times or more. This sequence joins TRBV4-3 and TRBJ2-2; TRBD1 agrees at 7 bases. Per the germline V gene, CDR1 is LGHNA and CDR2 is YSLEER. Germline trimming cut 0 bases from V and 6 bases from J; bases unmatched to any gene: 4. The CDR3 spans 15 residues. The CDR3 DNA reads TGCGCCAGCAGCCAAGAGGCCGACAGGGCCGGGGAGCTGTTTTTT. Its protein product is CASSQEADRAGELFF.

This clonotype has a count of ten or more. The chain combines TRBV4-1 with TRBJ2-3; the match to TRBD1 covers 7 bases. The length of the CDR3 is 15 residues. J gave up 2 bases and V 2 bases, and 4 bases lay outside the gene matches. Germline CDR1 reads MGHRA; CDR2 reads YSYEKL. CDR3 DNA: TGCGCCAGCAGCCAAATACAGGGGACCACAGATACGCAGTATTTT. Encoded protein: CASSQIQGTTDTQYF.

The gene calls are TRBV7-3 and TRBJ2-2; D unclear. The V end was cut by 5 bases, the J end by 5 bases, with 21 bases between. Germline CDR1 and CDR2: SGHTA and FQGTGA. CDR3 length: 17 residues. CDR3: CASSGPGGRRITGELFF. The DNA for the CDR3 is TGTGCCAGCAGCGGCCCCGGTGGCAGGCGAATTACCGGGGAGCTGTTTTTT.

This clonotype came up a few times. The chain combines TRBV4-3 with TRBJ2-4; D is uncertain. From germline, CDR1 is LGHNA and CDR2 YSLEER. Trimming pared 0 bases from V and 0 bases from J, leaving 6 bases between. This CDR3 is built from 15 residues. CDR3 protein: CASSQDEQAKNIQYF. Written as DNA, the CDR3 is TGCGCCAGCAGCCAAGACGAACAAGCCAAAAACATTCAGTACTTC.

This chain connects TRBV7-3 to TRBJ2-2, with 10 nucleotides matching TRBD2. CDR3 length: 16 residues. Germline trimming cut 3 bases from V and 5 bases from J; bases unmatched to any gene: 6. CDR1 and CDR2 (germline): SGHTA, FQGTGA. CDR3 in DNA: TGTGCCAGCAGCTTCTCAACTAGCGGGGAGACCGGGGAGCTGTTTTTT. Translated: CASSFSTSGETGELFF.

This clonotype appeared a few times. The chain carries TRBV28 and TRBJ2-7; 7 nucleotides line up with TRBD1. Looked up from germline, CDR1 is MDHEN and CDR2 is SYDVKM. The CDR3 contains 11 residues. V was clipped by 6 bases and J by 4 bases; unmatched bases: 0. The CDR3 here is CASSRGYEQYV. The CDR3 DNA reads TGTGCCAGCAGCAGGGGGTACGAGCAGTACGTC.

On this clonotype itself: A much larger clone differs from this one at a single base, so this may be a read error. The chain links TRBV12-3 or TRBV12-4 to TRBJ2-7; D may match TRBD1 or TRBD2 (5 bases each). CDR3 length: 15 amino acids. CDR3 protein: CVSSGTQISSYEQYF. Here the CDR3 DNA reads TGTGTCAGCAGTGGGACGCAAATTAGCTCCTACGAGCAGTACTTC.

This chain links TRBV27 with TRBJ2-1, with 8 bases fitting TRBD2. CDR1 and CDR2 from the germline V gene are MNHEY and SMNVEV (reference sequence). The length of the CDR3 is 14 residues. V shed 5 bases and J 6 bases; nucleotides not matched to a gene: 6. The DNA of the CDR3 is TGTGCCAGCAGTGAACCGGGGGGGATCAATGAGCAGTTCTTC. It encodes CASSEPGGINEQFF.

This clonotype appeared many times. The chain employs TRBV28 and TRBJ1-1, with D uncertain. V lost 5 bases to trimming and J lost 1 base, with 14 bases between them. Germline values: CDR1 MDHEN, CDR2 SYDVKM. This CDR3 has 15 amino acids. CDR3 sequence (DNA): TGTGCCAGCAGTGAGACGTTATCGGGGAACACTGAAGCTTTCTTT. It codes for CASSETLSGNTEAFF.

V gene TRBV5-6 combines with J gene TRBJ1-3; 9 nucleotides match TRBD1. V lost 3 bases and J lost 4; bases outside the gene matches: 8. CDR3 length equals 16 residues. CDR1 is SGHDT and CDR2 is YYEEEE in the germline V gene. The CDR3 spells CASSSEGDRVGNTIYF. DNA for the CDR3: TGTGCCAGCAGCTCGGAAGGGGACAGGGTCGGAAACACCATATATTTT.

This clonotype was detected a few times. The chain uses TRBV11-2 and TRBJ2-1; 8 bases are shared with TRBD2. The CDR3 has 11 amino acids. The germline V gene encodes CDR1 SGHAT and CDR2 FQNNGV. V gave up 7 bases and J gave up 8 bases; unmatched junction bases: 1. CDR3 protein: CASTGGDEQFF. CDR3 DNA: TGTGCCAGCACCGGGGGGGATGAGCAGTTCTTC.

The CDR3 coding sequence is TGCAGCGTTGAATTGGCAGGGGAGCAAGAGACCCAGTACTTC. This codes for CSVELAGEQETQYF. The chain uses TRBV29-1 and TRBJ2-5; D might be TRBD1 (6 bases). CDR1 is SQVTM, CDR2 ANQGSEA, per germline. The ends were cut back, 2 bases at V and 2 bases at J, with 12 bases in the middle. This CDR3 is 14 amino acids long.

Notes on this clonotype: This clone may be a read error of a much larger clone one base away. J is TRBJ2-5 and V is TRBV2, with no clear D. The germline CDR1 and CDR2 sequences are SNHLY and FYNNEI. This CDR3 is 17 amino acids long. V dropped 5 bases and J dropped 3 bases, with 22 bases sitting between them. In DNA, the CDR3 is TGTGCCAGCAGTCTTACCCTGAGCGCGGCTACCAAAGAGACCCAGTACTTC. It translates to CASSLTLSAATKETQYF.